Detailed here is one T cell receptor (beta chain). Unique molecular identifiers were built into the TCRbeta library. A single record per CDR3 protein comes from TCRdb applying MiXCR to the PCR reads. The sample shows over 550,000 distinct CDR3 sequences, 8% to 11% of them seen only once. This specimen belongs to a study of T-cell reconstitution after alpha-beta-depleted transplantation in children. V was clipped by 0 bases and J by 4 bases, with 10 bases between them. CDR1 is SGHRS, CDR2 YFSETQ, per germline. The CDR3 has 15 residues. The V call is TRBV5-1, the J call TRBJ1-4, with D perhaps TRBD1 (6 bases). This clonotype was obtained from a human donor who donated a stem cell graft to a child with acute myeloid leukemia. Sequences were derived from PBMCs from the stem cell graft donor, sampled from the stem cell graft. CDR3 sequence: CASSLAGQSNEKLFF. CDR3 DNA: TGCGCCAGCAGCTTGGCAGGACAGAGTAATGAAAAACTGTTTTTT.